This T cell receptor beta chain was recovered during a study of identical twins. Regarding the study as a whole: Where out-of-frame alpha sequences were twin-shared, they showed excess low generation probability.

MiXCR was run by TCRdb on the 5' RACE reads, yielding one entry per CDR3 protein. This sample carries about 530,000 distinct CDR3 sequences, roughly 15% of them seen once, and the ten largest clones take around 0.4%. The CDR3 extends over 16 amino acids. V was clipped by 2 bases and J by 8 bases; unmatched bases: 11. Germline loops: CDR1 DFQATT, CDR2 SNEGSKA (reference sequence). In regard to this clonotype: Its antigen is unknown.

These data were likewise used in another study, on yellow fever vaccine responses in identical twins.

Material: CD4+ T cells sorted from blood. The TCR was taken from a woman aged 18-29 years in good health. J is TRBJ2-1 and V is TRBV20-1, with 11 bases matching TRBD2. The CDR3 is CSARRLAGGPKDEQFF. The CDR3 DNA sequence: TGCAGTGCTAGACGTTTAGCGGGAGGGCCCAAGGATGAGCAGTTCTTC.